The 2 T cell receptor beta chains in this list originate from one sample, sequenced in a study of T cell responses to AZD1222 COVID-19 vaccine. Sequencing used immunoSEQ multiplex PCR; TCRdb keeps in-frame clones, though not all of them. The sample records 160,000 or so clones, over 80% being singletons. The sample here was peripheral blood, taken 28 days after the second dose of the MenACWY control vaccine. These receptors were collected from an adult who received the MenACWY meningococcal vaccine as a control.

The chain has TRBV27 and TRBJ1-2, with D maybe TRBD1 (5 bases). The CDR3 is 14 residues long. Germline CDR1 MNHEY, CDR2 SMNVEV (reference sequence). Trimming removed 6 bases at V and 8 bases at J, with 19 bases between. CDR3 in amino acids: CASSPPGLLGGYTF. As DNA, the CDR3 is TGTGCCAGCAGCCCCCCGGGACTCCTCGGGGGCTACACCTTC.

Only one count was recorded for this clone. The J gene is TRBJ1-4, the V gene TRBV20-1; D remains ambiguous. CDR1 and CDR2 from the germline V gene are DFQATT and SNEGSKA (reference sequence). With 6 bases removed from V and 3 bases from J, the gap between germline ends came to 5 bases. The CDR3 runs 11 residues. The CDR3 here is CSADSNEKLFF. Here the CDR3 DNA reads TGCAGTGCCGATTCTAATGAAAAACTGTTTTTT.